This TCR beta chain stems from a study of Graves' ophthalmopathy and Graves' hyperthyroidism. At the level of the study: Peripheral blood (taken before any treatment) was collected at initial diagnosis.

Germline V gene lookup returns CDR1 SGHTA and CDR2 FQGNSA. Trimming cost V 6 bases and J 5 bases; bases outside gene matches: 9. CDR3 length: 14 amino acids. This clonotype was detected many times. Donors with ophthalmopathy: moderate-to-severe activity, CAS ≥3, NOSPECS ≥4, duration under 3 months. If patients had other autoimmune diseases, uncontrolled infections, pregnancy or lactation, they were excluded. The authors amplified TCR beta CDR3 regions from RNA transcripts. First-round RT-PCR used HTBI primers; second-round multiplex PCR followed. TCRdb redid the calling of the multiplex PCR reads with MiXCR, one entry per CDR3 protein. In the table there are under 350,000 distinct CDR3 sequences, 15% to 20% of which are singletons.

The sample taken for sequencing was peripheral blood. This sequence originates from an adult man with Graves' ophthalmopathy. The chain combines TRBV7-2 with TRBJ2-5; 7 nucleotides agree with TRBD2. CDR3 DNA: TGTGCCAGCAGATTTCCGGGGGGTCCCGAGACCCAGTACTTC. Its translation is CASRFPGGPETQYF.